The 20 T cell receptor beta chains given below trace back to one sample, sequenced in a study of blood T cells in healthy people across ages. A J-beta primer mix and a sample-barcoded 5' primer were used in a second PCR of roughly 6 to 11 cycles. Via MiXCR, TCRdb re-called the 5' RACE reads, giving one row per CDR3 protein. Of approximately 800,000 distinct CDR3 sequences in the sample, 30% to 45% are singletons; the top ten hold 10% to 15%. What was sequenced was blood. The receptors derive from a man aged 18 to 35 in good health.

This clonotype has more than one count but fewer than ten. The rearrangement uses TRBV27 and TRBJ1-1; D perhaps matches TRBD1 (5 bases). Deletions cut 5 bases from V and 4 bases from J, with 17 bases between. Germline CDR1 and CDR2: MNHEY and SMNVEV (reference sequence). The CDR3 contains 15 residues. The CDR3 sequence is CASSPRVGRFTEAFF. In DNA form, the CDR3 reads TGTGCCAGCAGTCCCCGCGTGGGGCGTTTCACTGAAGCTTTCTTT.

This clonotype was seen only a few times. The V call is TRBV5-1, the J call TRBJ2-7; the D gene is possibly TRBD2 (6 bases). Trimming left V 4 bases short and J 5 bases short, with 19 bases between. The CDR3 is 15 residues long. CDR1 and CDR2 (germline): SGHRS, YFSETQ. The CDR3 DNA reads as TGCGCCAGCAGCCAAGCTTGGCCGGGGGAAAACGAGCAGTACTTC. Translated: CASSQAWPGENEQYF.

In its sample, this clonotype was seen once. CDR3 bases: TGTGCCAGCAGTACAGGAGTCTTTCAGCCCCAGCATTTT. Protein product: CASSTGVFQPQHF. The chain links TRBV7-9 to TRBJ1-5; the D gene is possibly TRBD1 (5 bases). The CDR3 runs to 13 residues. CDR1 SEHNR and CDR2 FQNEAQ come from the germline V gene (reference sequence). V lost 6 bases, J lost 6 bases, and 12 bases lay in between. Full variable domain (remainder filled in from reference TRBV7-9 and TRBJ1-5): DTGVSQNPRHKITKRGQNVTFRCDPISEHNRLYWYRQTLGQGPEFLTYFQNEAQLEKSRLLSDRFSAERPKGSFSTLEIQRTEQGDSAMYLCASSTGVFQPQHFGDGTRLSIL.

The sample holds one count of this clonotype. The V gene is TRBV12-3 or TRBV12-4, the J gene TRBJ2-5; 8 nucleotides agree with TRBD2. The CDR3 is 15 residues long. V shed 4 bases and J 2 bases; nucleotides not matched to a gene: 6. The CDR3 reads CASSSIAGTQETQYF. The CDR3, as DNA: TGTGCCAGCAGTTCCATAGCGGGGACACAAGAGACCCAGTACTTC.

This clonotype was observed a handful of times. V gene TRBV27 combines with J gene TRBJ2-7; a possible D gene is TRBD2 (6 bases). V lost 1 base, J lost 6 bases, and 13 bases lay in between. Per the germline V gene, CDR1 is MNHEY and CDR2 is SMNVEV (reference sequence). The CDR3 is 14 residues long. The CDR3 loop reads CASSLLGGPGEQYF. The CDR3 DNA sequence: TGTGCCAGCAGTTTATTGGGGGGTCCCGGCGAGCAGTACTTC.

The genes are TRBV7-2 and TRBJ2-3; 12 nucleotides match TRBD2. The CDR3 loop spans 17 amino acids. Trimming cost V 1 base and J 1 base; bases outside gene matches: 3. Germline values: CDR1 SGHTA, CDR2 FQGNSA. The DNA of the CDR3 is TGTGCCAGCAGCTTAGGGAGACTAGCGGGGGGCACAGATACGCAGTATTTT. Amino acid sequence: CASSLGRLAGGTDTQYF.

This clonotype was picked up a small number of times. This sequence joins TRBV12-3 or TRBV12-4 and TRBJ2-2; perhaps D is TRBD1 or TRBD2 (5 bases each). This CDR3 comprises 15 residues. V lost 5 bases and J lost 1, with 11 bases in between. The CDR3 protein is CASSHRDQNTGELFF. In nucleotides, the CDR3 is TGTGCCAGCAGTCACCGGGACCAGAACACCGGGGAGCTGTTTTTT.

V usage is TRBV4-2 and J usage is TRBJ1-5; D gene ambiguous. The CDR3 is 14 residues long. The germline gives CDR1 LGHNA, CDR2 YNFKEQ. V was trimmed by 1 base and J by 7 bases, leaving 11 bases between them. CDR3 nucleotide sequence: TGTGCCAGCAGCCAAGCAGAGGCGGGACAGCCCCAGCATTTT. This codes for CASSQAEAGQPQHF.

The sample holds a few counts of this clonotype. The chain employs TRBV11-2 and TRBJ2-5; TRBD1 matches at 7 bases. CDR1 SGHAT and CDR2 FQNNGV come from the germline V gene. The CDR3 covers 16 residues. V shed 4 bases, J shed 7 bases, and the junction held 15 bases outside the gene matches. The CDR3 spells CASSSMTGTAWGTQYF. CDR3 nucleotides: TGTGCCAGCAGCTCAATGACCGGGACAGCCTGGGGGACCCAGTACTTC. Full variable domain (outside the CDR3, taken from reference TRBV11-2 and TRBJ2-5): EAGVAQSPRYKIIEKRQSVAFWCNPISGHATLYWYQQILGQGPKLLIQFQNNGVVDDSQLPKDRFSAERLKGVDSTLKIQPAKLEDSAVYLCASSSMTGTAWGTQYFGPGTRLLVL.

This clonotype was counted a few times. This CDR3 is CASSLGSPGVDTEAFF. The CDR3 DNA follows: TGTGCCAGCAGCTTAGGGTCCCCCGGGGTGGACACTGAAGCTTTCTTT. The V gene is TRBV7-6, the J gene TRBJ1-1; no clear D. The CDR3 sequence is 16 residues long. V shed 1 base and J shed 3 bases, with 15 bases lying between them. Germline lookup yields CDR1 SGHVS and CDR2 FNYEAQ.

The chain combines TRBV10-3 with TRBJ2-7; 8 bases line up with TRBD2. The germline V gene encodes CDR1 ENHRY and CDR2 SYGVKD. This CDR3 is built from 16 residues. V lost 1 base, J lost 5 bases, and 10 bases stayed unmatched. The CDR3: CAISEFAVSGGNEQYF. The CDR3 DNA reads TGTGCCATCAGTGAGTTCGCGGTCTCGGGGGGGAACGAGCAGTACTTC.

CDR3 nucleotide sequence: TGTGCCAGCGGCAGTTCGGGGGCAGATACGCAGTATTTT. It encodes CASGSSGADTQYF. The J gene is TRBJ2-3, the V gene TRBV7-2, with D maybe TRBD2 (6 bases). Trimming stripped 8 bases from V and 4 bases from J, with 13 bases between. The CDR3 extends over 13 amino acids. Germline CDR1 is SGHTA and CDR2 is FQGNSA. Combining the CDR3 with reference TRBV7-2 and TRBJ2-3 gives the whole variable domain GAGVSQSPSNKVTEKGKDVELRCDPISGHTALYWYRQSLGQGLEFLIYFQGNSAPDKSGLPSDRFSAERTGGSVSTLTIQRTQQEDSAVYLCASGSSGADTQYFGPGTRLTVL.

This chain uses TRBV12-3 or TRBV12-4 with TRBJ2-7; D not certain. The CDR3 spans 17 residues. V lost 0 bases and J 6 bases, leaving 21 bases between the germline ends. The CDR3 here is CASSLALEGWGPGEQYF. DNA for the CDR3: TGTGCCAGCAGTTTAGCGCTAGAAGGGTGGGGTCCCGGCGAGCAGTACTTC.

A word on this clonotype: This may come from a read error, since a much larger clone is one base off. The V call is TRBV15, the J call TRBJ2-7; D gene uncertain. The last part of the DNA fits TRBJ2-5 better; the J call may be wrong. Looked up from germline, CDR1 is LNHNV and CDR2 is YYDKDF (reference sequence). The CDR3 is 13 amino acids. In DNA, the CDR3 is TGTGCCACCAGCAGCCTGACGGGAGAGACCCAGTACTTC. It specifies CATSSLTGETQYF.

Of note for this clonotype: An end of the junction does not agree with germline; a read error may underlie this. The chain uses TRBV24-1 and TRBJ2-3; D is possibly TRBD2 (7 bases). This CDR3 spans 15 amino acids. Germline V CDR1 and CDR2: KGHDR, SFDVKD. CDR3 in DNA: TGTGCCACCAGTGGGGGGGGGGCTCAGACAGATAAGCAGTATTTT. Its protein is CATSGGGAQTDKQYF.

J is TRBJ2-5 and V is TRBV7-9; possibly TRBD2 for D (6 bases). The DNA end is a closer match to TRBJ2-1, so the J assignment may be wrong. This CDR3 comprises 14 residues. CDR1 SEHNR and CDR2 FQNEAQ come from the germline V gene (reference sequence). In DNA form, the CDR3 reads TGTGCCAGCAGCTACGGGACGGGGGAAGAGACCCAGTTCTTC. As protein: CASSYGTGEETQFF.

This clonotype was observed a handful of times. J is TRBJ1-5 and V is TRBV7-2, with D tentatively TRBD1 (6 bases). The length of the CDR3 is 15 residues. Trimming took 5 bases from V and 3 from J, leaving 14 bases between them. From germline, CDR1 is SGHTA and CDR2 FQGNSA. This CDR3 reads CASSEHGQTNQPQHF. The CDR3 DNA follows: TGTGCCAGCAGCGAACATGGACAGACCAATCAGCCCCAGCATTTT. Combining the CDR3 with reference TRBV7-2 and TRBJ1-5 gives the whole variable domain GAGVSQSPSNKVTEKGKDVELRCDPISGHTALYWYRQSLGQGLEFLIYFQGNSAPDKSGLPSDRFSAERTGGSVSTLTIQRTQQEDSAVYLCASSEHGQTNQPQHFGDGTRLSIL.

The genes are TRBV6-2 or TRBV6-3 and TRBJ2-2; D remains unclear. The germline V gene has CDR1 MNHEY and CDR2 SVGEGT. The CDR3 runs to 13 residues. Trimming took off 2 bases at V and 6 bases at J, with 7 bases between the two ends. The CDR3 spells CASSYVSAGELFF. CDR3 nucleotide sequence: TGTGCCAGCAGTTACGTTTCGGCCGGGGAGCTGTTTTTT.

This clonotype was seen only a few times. Here the CDR3 DNA reads TGTGCCAGCAGCCTCGGGCGTCGCCTCCAAGAGACCCAGTACTTC. Protein sequence: CASSLGRRLQETQYF. The V and J genes are TRBV14 and TRBJ2-5, with no clear D. The CDR3 spans 15 residues. Germline V lookup: CDR1 SGHDN, CDR2 FVKESK. V lost 4 bases to trimming and J lost 1 base, with 13 bases between them. The whole variable domain, remainder taken from reference TRBV14 and TRBJ2-5, is EAGVTQFPSHSVIEKGQTVTLRCDPISGHDNLYWYRRVMGKEIKFLLHFVKESKQDESGMPNNRFLAERTGGTYSTLKVQPAELEDSGVYFCASSLGRRLQETQYFGPGTRLLVL.

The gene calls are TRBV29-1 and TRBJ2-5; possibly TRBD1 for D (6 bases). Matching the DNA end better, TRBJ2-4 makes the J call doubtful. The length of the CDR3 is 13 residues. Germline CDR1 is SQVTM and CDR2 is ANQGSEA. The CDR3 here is CSVAGGKGNIQYF. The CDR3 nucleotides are TGCAGCGTTGCTGGGGGCAAGGGGAACATTCAGTACTTC.